The clone carrying this T cell receptor (beta chain) appeared many times. Its specificity is not known. The DNA ends 3 residues before the CDR3 does, and the rest of the CDR3 is filled in from the germline J gene. Deletions cut 1 base from V and 10 bases from J, with 15 bases between. CDR3 length: 15 residues. CDR1 SGHNT and CDR2 YYREEE come from the germline V gene (reference sequence). Libraries were prepared by immunoSEQ multiplex PCR; TCRdb keeps only in-frame clonotypes and omits some of them. Observed are approximately 60,000 clones, no singletons, with the top ten taking about 0.85%. The data are from a study of T cell clonality in common variable immunodeficiency. Regarding the study as a whole: Compared with controls, CVID subjects had fewer shared TCRbeta clones. TCRbeta clonality was increased in CVID versus healthy controls.

The V call is TRBV5-4, the J call TRBJ1-6, with D possibly TRBD1 on 5 matching bases. The sample was peripheral blood mononuclear cells. The source of this sequence is a person aged 18 to 69 in good health. Partial CDR3 DNA: TGTGCCAGCAGCTTGCCTACGGCAGGGAGATCACCC. It translates to CASSLPTAGRSP. The CDR3 as a whole reads CASSLPTAGRSPLHF. The full variable domain, with the rest looked up from reference TRBV5-4 and TRBJ1-6, is ETGVTQSPTHLIKTRGQQVTLRCSSQSGHNTVSWYQQALGQGPQFIFQYYREEENGRGNFPPRFSGLQFPNYSSELNVNALELDDSALYLCASSLPTAGRSPLHFGNGTRLTVT.